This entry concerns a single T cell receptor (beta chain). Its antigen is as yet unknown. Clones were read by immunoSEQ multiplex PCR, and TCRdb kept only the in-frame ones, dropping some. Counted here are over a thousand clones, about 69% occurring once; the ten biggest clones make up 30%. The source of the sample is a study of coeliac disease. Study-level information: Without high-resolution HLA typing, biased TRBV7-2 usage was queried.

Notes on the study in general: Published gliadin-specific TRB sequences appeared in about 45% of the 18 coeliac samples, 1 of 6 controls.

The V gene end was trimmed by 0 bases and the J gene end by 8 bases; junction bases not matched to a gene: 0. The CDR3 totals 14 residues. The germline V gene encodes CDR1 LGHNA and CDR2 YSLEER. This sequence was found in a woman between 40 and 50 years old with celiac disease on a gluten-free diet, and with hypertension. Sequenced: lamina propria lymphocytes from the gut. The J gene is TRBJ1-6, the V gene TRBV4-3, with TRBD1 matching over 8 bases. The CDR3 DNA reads TGCGCCAGCAGCCAAGAGGACAGGGATTCACCCCTCCACTTT. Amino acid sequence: CASSQEDRDSPLHF.